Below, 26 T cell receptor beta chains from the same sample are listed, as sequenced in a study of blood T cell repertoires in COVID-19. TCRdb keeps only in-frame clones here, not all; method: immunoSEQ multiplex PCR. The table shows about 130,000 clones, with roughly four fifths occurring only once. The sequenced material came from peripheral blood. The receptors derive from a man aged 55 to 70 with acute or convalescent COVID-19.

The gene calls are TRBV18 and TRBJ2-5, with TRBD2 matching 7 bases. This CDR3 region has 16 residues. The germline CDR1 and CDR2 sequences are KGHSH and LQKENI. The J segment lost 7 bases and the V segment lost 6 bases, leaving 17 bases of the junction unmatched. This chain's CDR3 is CASSTVTGLAEGTQYF. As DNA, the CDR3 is TGTGCCAGCTCCACGGTCACAGGTCTAGCGGAAGGGACCCAGTACTTC.

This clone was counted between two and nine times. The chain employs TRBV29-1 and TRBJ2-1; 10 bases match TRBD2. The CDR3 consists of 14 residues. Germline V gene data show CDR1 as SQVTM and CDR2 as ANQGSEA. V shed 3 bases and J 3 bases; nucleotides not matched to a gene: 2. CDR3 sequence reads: CSVDRTSGYNEQFF. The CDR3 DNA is TGCAGCGTTGACCGGACTAGCGGCTACAATGAGCAGTTCTTC.

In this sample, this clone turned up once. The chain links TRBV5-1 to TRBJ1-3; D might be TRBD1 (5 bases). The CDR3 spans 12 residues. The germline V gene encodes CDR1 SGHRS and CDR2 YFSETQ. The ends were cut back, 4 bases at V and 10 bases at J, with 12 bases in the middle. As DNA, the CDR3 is TGCGCCAGCAGCCTCGACCGGGGGACCATATATTTT. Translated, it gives CASSLDRGTIYF.

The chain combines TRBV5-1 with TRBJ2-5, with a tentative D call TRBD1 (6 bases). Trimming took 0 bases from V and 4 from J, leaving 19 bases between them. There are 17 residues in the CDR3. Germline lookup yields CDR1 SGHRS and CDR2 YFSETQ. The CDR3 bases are TGCGCCAGCAGCTTGGGACCCCCGGACAGCTCCCCAGAGACCCAGTACTTC. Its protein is CASSLGPPDSSPETQYF.

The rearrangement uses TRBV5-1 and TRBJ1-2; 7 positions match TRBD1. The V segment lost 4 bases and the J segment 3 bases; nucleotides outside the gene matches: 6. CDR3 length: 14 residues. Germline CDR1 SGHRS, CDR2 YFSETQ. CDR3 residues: CASSTWDSYYGYTF. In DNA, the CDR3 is TGCGCCAGCAGCACCTGGGACAGTTACTATGGCTACACCTTC.

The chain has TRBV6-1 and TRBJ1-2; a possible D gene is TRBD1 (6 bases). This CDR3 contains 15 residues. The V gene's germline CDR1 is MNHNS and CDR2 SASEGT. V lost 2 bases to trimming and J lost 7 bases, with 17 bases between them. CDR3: CASSETRGSLAGYTF. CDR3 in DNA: TGTGCCAGCAGTGAAACCAGGGGAAGCCTAGCTGGCTACACCTTC.

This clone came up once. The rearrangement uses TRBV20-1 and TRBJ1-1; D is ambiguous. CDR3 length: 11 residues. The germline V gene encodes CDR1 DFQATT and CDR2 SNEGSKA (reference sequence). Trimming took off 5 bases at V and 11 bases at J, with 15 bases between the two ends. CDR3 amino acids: CSASDGGWAFF. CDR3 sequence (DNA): TGCAGTGCTTCGGACGGCGGGTGGGCTTTCTTT.

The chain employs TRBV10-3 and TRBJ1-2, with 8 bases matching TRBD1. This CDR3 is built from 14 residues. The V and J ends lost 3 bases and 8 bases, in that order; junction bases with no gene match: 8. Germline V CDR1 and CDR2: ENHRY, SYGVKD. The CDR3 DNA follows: TGTGCCATCAGTGAACCCGGACAGGGTGTAGGCTACACCTTC. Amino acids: CAISEPGQGVGYTF.

This CDR3 reads CASSLYSGRAGETQYF. CDR3 in DNA: TGTGCCAGCAGTTTATATAGCGGGAGGGCCGGCGAGACCCAGTACTTC. The chain has TRBV27 and TRBJ2-5; 11 positions agree with TRBD2. The CDR3 sequence is 16 residues long. V dropped 1 base and J dropped 5; count of bases not matched to a gene: 6. In germline, CDR1 is MNHEY, CDR2 SMNVEV (reference sequence).

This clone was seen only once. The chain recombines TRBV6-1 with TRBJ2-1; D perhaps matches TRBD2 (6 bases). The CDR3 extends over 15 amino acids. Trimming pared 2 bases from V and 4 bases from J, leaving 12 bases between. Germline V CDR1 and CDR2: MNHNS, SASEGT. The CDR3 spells CASSELASVYNEQFF. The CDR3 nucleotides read TGTGCCAGCAGTGAACTGGCTAGCGTTTACAATGAGCAGTTCTTC.

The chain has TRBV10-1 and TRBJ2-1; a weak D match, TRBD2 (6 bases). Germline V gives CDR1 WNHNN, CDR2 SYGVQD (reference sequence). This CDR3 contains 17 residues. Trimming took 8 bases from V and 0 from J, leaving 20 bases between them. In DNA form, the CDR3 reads TGCGCCAGCCCTTTTCTGGTGGGCGGGAACTCCTACAATGAGCAGTTCTTC. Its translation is CASPFLVGGNSYNEQFF.

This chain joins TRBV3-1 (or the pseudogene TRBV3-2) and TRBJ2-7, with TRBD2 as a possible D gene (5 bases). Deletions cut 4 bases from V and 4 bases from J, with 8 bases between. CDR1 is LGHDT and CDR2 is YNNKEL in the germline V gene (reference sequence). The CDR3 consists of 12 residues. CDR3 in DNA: TGTGCCAGCAGCCGAGAGCGGTACGAGCAGTACTTC. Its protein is CASSRERYEQYF.

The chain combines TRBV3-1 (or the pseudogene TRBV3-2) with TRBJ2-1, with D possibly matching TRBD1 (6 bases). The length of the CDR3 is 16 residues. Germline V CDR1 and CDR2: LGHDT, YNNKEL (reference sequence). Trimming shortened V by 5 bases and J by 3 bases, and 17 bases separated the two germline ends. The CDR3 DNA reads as TGTGCCAGCAGCTCGAGAGGGGGTAGGAGCTACAATGAGCAGTTCTTC. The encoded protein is CASSSRGGRSYNEQFF.

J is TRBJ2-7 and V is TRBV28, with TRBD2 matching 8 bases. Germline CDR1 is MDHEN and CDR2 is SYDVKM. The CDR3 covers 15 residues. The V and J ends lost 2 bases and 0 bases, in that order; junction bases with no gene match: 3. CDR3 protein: CASSLPSGYSYEQYF. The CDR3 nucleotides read TGTGCCAGCAGTTTACCTAGCGGGTACTCCTACGAGCAGTACTTC.

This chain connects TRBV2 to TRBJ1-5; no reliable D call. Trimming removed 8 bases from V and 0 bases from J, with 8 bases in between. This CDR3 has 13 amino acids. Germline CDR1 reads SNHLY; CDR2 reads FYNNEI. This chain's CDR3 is CASSSNSNQPQHF. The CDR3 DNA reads TGTGCCAGCTCGAGTAATAGCAATCAGCCCCAGCATTTT. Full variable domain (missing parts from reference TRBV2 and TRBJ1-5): EPEVTQTPSHQVTQMGQEVILRCVPISNHLYFYWYRQILGQKVEFLVSFYNNEISEKSEIFDDQFSVERPDGSNFTLKIRSTKLEDSAMYFCASSSNSNQPQHFGDGTRLSIL.

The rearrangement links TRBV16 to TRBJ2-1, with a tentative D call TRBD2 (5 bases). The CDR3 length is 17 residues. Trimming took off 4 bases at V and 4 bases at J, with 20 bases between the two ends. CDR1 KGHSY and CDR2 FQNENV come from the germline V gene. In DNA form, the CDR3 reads TGTGCCAGCAGCCCCCGGCTCGTCGGGATTAGTTACAATGAGCAGTTCTTC. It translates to CASSPRLVGISYNEQFF.

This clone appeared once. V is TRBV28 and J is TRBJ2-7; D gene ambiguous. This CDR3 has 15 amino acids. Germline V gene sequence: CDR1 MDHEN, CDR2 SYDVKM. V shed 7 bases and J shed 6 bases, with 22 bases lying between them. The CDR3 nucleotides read TGTGCCAGCACCCTAAGTAGGAGACGGTCGAGCGAGCAGTACTTC. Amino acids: CASTLSRRRSSEQYF.

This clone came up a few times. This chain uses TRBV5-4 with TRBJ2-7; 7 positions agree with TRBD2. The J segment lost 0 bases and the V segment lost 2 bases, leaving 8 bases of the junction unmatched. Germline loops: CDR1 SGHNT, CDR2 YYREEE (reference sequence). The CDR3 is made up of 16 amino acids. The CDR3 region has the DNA TGTGCCAGCAGCTTTTCCCGGTCGGGGGGCTCCTACGAGCAGTACTTC. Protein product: CASSFSRSGGSYEQYF. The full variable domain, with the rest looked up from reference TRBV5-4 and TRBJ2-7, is ETGVTQSPTHLIKTRGQQVTLRCSSQSGHNTVSWYQQALGQGPQFIFQYYREEENGRGNFPPRFSGLQFPNYSSELNVNALELDDSALYLCASSFSRSGGSYEQYFGPGTRLTVT.

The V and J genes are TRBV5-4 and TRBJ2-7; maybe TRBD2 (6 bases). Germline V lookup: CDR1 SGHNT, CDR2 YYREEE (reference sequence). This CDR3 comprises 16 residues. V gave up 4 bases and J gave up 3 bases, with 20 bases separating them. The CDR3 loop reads CASSPNSPSANYEQYF. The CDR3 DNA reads TGTGCCAGCAGCCCGAACTCGCCTAGCGCCAACTACGAGCAGTACTTC.

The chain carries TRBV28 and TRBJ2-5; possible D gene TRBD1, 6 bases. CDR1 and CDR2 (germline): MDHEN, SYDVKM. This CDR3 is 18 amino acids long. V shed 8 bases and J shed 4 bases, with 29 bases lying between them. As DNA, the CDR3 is TGTGCCAGCCTTTCTCCCGGGACACCTTCAACTGGGAGAGAGACCCAGTACTTC. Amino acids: CASLSPGTPSTGRETQYF.

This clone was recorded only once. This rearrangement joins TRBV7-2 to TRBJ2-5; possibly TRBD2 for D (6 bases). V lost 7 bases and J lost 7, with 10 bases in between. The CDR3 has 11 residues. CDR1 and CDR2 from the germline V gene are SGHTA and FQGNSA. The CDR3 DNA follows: TGTGCCAGCACCGGGGGTTTGACCCAGTACTTC. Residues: CASTGGLTQYF.

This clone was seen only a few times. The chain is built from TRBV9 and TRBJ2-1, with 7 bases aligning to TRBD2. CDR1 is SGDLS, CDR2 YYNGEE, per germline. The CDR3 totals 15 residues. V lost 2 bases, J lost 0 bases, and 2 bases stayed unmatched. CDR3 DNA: TGTGCCAGCAGCGTCAGCGGGGTCTCCTACAATGAGCAGTTCTTC. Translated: CASSVSGVSYNEQFF.

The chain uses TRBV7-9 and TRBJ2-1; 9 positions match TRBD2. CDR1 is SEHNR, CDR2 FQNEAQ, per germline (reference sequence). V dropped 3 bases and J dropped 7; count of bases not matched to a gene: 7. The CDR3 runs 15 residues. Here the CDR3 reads CASSLAGTSWNEQFF. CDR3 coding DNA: TGTGCCAGCAGCTTGGCCGGGACTAGCTGGAATGAGCAGTTCTTC. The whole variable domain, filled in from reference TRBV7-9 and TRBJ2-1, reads DTGVSQNPRHKITKRGQNVTFRCDPISEHNRLYWYRQTLGQGPEFLTYFQNEAQLEKSRLLSDRFSAERPKGSFSTLEIQRTEQGDSAMYLCASSLAGTSWNEQFFGPGTRLTVL.

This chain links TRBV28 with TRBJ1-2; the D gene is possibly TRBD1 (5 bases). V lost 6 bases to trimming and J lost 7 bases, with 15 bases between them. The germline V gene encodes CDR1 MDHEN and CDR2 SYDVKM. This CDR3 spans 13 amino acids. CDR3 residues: CASSLGTTLGYTF. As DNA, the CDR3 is TGTGCCAGCAGCCTTGGGACTACCCTTGGCTACACCTTC.

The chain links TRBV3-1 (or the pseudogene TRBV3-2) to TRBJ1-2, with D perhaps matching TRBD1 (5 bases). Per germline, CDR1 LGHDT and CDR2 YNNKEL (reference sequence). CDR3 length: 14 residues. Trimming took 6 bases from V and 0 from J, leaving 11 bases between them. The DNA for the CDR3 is TGTGCCAGCAGACGGGGCGGGACTAACTATGGCTACACCTTC. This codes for CASRRGGTNYGYTF.

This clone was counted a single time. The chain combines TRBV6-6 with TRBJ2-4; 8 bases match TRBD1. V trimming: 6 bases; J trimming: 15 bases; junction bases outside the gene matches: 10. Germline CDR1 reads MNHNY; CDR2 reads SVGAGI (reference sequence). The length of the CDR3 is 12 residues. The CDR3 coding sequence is TGTGCCAGCAGACCCGGACAGGGTGGATTGTACTTC. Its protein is CASRPGQGGLYF.